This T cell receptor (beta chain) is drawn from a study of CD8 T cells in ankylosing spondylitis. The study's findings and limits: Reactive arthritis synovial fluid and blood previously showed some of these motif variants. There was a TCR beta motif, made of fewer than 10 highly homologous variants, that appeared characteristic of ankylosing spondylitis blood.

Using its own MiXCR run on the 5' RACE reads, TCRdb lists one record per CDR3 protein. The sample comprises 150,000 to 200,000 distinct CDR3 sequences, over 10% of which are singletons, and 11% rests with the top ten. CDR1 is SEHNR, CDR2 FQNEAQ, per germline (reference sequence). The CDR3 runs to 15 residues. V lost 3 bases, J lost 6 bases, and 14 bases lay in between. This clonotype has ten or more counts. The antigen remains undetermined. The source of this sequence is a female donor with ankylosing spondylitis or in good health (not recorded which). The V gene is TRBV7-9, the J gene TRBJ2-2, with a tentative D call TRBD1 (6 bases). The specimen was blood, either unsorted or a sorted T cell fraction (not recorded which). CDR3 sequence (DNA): TGTGCCAGCAGCTTGGGGCGAACAGGGTCCGGGGAGCTGTTTTTT. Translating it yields CASSLGRTGSGELFF.